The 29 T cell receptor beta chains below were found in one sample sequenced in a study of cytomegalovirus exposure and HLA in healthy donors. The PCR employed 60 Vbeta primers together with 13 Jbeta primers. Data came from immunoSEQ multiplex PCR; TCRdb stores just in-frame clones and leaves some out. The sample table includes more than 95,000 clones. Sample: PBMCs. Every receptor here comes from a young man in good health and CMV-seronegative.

CDR3 region: CASSPRSGWDYEQYF. CDR3 DNA sequence: TGTGCCAGCAGCCCTCGGTCGGGGTGGGACTACGAGCAGTACTTC. The V gene is TRBV28, the J gene TRBJ2-7; D may be TRBD2 (5 bases). Germline CDR1 is MDHEN and CDR2 is SYDVKM. V was pared by 6 bases and J by 3 bases, with 18 bases between. The length of the CDR3 is 15 residues.

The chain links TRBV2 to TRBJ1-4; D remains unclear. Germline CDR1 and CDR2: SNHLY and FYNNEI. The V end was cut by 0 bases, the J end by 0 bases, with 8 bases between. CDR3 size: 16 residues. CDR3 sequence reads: CASSEAELATNEKLFF. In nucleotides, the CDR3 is TGTGCCAGCAGTGAAGCAGAGCTTGCAACTAATGAAAAACTGTTTTTT.

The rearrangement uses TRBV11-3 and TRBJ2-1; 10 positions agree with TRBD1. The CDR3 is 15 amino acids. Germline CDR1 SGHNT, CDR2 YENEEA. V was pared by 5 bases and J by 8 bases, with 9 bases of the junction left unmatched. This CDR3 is CASSPGTGALDEQFF. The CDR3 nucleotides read TGTGCCAGCAGCCCCGGGACAGGGGCCCTGGATGAGCAGTTCTTC.

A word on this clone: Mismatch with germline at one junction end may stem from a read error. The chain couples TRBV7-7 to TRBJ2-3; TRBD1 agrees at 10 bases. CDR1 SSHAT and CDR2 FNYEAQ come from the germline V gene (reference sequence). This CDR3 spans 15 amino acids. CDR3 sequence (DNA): TGTGCTAGCAGCCAGGACAGGGGGACGGCAGATACGCAGTATTTT. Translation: CASSQDRGTADTQYF. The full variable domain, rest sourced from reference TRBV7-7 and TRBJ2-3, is GAGVSQSPRYKVTKRGQDVTLRCDPISSHATLYWYQQALGQGPEFLTYFNYEAQPDKSGLPSDRFSAERPEGSISTLTIQRTEQRDSAMYRCASSQDRGTADTQYFGPGTRLTVL.

The CDR3 DNA is TGTGCCTGGAGTGCCCCCTCCGGGGGGCTTGTCTATGGCTACACCTTC. Its translation is CAWSAPSGGLVYGYTF. The rearrangement links TRBV30 to TRBJ1-2, with a weak D call TRBD1 (6 bases). CDR3 length: 16 amino acids. Germline CDR1 and CDR2: GTSNPN and SVGIG (reference sequence). Trimming took off 1 base at V and 4 bases at J, with 19 bases between the two ends.

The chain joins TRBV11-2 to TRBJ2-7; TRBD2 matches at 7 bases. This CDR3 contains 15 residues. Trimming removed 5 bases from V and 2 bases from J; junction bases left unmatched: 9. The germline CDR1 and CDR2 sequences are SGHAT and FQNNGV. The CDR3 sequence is CASSDLAAFPYEQYF. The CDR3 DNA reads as TGTGCCAGCAGCGATCTAGCGGCCTTCCCCTACGAGCAGTACTTC.

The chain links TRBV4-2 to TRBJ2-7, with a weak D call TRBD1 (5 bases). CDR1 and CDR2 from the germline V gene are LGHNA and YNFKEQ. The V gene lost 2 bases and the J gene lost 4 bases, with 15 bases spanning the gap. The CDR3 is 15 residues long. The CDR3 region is CASSQREGHNYEQYF. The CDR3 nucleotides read TGTGCCAGCAGCCAACGTGAAGGACATAATTACGAGCAGTACTTC.

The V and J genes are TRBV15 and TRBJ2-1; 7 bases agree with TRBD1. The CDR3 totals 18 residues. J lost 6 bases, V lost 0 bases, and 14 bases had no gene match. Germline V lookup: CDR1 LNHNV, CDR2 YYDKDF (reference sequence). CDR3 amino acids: CATSRDGNTGTAVNEQFF. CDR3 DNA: TGTGCCACCAGCAGAGATGGAAATACCGGGACAGCCGTCAATGAGCAGTTCTTC. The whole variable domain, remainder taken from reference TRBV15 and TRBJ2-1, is DAMVIQNPRYQVTQFGKPVTLSCSQTLNHNVMYWYQQKSSQAPKLLFHYYDKDFNNEADTPDNFQSRRPNTSFCFLDIRSPGLGDTAMYLCATSRDGNTGTAVNEQFFGPGTRLTVL.

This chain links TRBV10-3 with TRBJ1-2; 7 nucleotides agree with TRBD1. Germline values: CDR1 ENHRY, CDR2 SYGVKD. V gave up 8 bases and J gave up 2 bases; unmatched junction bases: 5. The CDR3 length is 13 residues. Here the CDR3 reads CAIWDSSNYGYTF. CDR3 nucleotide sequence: TGTGCCATCTGGGACAGCTCGAACTATGGCTACACCTTC.

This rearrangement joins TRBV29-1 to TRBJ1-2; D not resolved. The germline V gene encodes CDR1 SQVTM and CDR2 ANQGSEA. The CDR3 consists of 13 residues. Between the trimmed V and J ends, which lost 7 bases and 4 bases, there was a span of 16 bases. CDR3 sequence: CSARGGLGYGYTF. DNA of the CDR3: TGCAGCGCCCGAGGAGGTCTCGGCTATGGCTACACCTTC.

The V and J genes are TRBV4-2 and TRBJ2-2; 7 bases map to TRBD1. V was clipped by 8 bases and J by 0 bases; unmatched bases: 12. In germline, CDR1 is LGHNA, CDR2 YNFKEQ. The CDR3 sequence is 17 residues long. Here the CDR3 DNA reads TGTGCCAGCGGACCCAAAACCGGGACAGCGAACACCGGGGAGCTGTTTTTT. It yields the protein CASGPKTGTANTGELFF.

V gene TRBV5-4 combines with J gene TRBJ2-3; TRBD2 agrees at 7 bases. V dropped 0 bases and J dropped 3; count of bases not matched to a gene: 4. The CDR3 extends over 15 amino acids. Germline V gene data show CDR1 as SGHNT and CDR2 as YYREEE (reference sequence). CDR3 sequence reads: CASSLDWEGTDTQYF. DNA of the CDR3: TGTGCCAGCAGCTTGGATTGGGAGGGTACAGATACGCAGTATTTT.

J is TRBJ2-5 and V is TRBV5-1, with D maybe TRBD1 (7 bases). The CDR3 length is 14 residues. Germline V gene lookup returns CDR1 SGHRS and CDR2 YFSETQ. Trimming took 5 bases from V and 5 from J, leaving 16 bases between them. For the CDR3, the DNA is TGCGCCAGCAGTCCCCAGGGGGGTCGGGAGACCCAGTACTTC. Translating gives CASSPQGGRETQYF.

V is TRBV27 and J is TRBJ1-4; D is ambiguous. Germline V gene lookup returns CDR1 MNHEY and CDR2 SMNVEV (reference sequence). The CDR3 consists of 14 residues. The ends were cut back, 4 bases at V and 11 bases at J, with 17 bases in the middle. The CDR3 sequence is CASSSGSGMEKLFF. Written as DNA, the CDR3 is TGTGCCAGCAGTTCCGGGTCGGGGATGGAGAAACTGTTTTTT.

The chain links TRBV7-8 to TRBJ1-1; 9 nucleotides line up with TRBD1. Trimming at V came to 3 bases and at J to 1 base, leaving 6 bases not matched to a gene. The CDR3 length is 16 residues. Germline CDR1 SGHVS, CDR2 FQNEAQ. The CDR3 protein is CASSLGVQGANTEAFF. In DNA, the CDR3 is TGTGCCAGCAGCTTGGGAGTACAGGGGGCGAACACTGAAGCTTTCTTT.

Here the CDR3 reads CASSSGPGTYEQYF. CDR3 bases: TGTGCCAGCAGCAGTGGTCCGGGGACCTACGAGCAGTACTTC. This chain links TRBV28 with TRBJ2-7; TRBD2 is a possible D gene (5 bases). The germline V gene encodes CDR1 MDHEN and CDR2 SYDVKM. Trimming took off 6 bases at V and 2 bases at J, with 14 bases between the two ends. The CDR3 totals 14 residues.

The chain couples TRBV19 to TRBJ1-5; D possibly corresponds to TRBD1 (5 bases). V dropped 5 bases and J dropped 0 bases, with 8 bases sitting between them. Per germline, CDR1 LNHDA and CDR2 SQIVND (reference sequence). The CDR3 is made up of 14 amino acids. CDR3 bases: TGTGCCAGTAGTTGGGACTATAGCAATCAGCCCCAGCATTTT. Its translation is CASSWDYSNQPQHF.

The CDR3 sequence: CASSYSGRSGGAFF. The DNA for the CDR3 is TGTGCCAGCAGTTACTCGGGAAGGTCGGGGGGGGCTTTCTTT. The chain employs TRBV6-5 and TRBJ1-1; TRBD1 is a possible D gene (5 bases). This CDR3 has 14 residues. Trimming removed 0 bases from V and 11 bases from J, with 16 bases in between. Germline CDR1 reads MNHEY; CDR2 reads SVGAGI.

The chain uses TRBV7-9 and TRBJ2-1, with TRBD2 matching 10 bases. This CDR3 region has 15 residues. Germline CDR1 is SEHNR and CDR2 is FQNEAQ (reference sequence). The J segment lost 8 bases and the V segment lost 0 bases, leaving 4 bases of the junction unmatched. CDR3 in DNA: TGTGCCAGCAGCTTAGCCGGACTAGCGGTCGATGAGCAGTTCTTC. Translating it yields CASSLAGLAVDEQFF. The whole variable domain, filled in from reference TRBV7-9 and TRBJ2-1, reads DTGVSQNPRHKITKRGQNVTFRCDPISEHNRLYWYRQTLGQGPEFLTYFQNEAQLEKSRLLSDRFSAERPKGSFSTLEIQRTEQGDSAMYLCASSLAGLAVDEQFFGPGTRLTVL.

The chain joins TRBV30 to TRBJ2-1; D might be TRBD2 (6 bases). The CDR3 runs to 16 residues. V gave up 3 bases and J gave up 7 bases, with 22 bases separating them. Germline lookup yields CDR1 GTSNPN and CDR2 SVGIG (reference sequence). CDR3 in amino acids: CAWRNRGGVGRNEQFF. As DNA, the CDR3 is TGTGCCTGGAGGAACCGGGGTGGGGTGGGGAGGAATGAGCAGTTCTTC. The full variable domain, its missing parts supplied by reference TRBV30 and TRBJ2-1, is SQTIHQWPATLVQPVGSPLSLECTVEGTSNPNLYWYRQAAGRGLQLLFYSVGIGQISSEVPQNLSASRPQDRQFILSSKKLLLSDSGFYLCAWRNRGGVGRNEQFFGPGTRLTVL.

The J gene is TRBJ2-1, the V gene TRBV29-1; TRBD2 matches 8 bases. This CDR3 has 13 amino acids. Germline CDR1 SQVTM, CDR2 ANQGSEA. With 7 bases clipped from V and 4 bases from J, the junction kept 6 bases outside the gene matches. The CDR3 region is CSERLALYNEQFF. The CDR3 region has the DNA TGCAGCGAAAGACTAGCGCTGTACAATGAGCAGTTCTTC.

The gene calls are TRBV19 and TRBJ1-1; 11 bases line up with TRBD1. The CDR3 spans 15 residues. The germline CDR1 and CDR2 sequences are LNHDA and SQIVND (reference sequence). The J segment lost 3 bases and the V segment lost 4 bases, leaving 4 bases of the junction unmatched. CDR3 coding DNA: TGTGCCAGTAGTAAGGACAGGGGGCAGGACACTGAAGCTTTCTTT. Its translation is CASSKDRGQDTEAFF.

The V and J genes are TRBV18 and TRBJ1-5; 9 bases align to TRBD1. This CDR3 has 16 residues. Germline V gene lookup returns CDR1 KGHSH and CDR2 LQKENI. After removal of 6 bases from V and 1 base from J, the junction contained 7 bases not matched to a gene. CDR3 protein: CASSHLGQGSNQPQHF. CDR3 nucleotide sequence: TGTGCCAGCTCGCATCTTGGACAGGGGAGCAATCAGCCCCAGCATTTT.

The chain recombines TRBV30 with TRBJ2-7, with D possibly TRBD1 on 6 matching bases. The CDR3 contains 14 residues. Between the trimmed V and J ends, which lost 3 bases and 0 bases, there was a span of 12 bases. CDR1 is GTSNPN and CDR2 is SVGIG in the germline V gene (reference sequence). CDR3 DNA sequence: TGTGCCTGGAGCCTCACAGGGCCCTCCTACGAGCAGTACTTC. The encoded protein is CAWSLTGPSYEQYF.

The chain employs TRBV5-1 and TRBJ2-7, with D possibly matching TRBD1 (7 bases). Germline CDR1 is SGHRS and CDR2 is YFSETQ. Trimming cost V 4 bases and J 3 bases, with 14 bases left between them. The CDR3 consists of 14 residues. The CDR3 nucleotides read TGCGCCAGCAGCATAAGACAGGGAGGCTACGAGCAGTACTTC. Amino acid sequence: CASSIRQGGYEQYF.

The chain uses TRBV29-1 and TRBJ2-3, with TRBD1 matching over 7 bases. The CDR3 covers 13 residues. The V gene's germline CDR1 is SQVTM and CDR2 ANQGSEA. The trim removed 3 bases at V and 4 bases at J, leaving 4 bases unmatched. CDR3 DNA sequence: TGCAGCGTTGACCCCCAGGGGGCAGATACGCAGTATTTT. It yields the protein CSVDPQGADTQYF.

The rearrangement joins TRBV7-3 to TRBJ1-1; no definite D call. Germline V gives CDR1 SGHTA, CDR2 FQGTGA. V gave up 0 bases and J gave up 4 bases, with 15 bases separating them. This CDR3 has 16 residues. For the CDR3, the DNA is TGTGCCAGCAGCTTAACTGCCAGTCTCCCGTTCACTGAAGCTTTCTTT. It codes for CASSLTASLPFTEAFF.

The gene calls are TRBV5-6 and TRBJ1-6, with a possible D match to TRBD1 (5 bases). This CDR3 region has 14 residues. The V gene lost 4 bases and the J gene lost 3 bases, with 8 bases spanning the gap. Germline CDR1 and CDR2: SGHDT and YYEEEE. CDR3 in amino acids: CASSPDIYNSPLHF. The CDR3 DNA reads TGTGCCAGCAGCCCGGACATCTATAATTCACCCCTCCACTTT.

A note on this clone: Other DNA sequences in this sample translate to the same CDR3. The CDR3 sequence is CASSSSGTEAFF. As DNA, the CDR3 is TGTGCCAGCAGTTCCTCAGGTACTGAAGCTTTCTTT. This chain links TRBV28 with TRBJ1-1; no firm D call. The germline CDR1 and CDR2 sequences are MDHEN and SYDVKM. This CDR3 is 12 amino acids long. V lost 4 bases and J 5 bases, leaving 8 bases between the germline ends.